The T cell receptor (beta chain) described here comes from a study of metastatic and nonmetastatic thyroid tumors (TCRdb year 2020). Looking at the study overall: The researchers compared repertoires between peripheral blood samples and tumor or nodule tissue samples from patients with malignant or benign thyroid disease. Study-wide findings and limitations: In both blood and tumor samples, TCR beta diversity was reported to be significantly higher in malignant tumors than in benign nodules.

No treatment had been received by any patient before thyroid surgery. Using T-cell receptor beta sequencing, the study looked back at clinical samples from patients collected from the early 2010s to the late 2010s. The library was built by means of PCR. Instrument used: Illumina HiSeq 4000. High-throughput sequencing was used to profile the TCR beta-chain CDR3 region of every patient. Regarding the original processing steps: A classifier to discriminate distant-metastatic papillary thyroid cancer patients was built from CDR3 differences across clinicopathological groups. The Shannon index was used to measure repertoire diversity, and the Morisita-Horn index was used to measure how similar tumor and blood repertoires were. In-frame beta chains were kept once TCRdb had trimmed the public reads at Q25 with fastp and called clones with MiXCR. What appears here as the V and J calls and clone size reflects TCRdb's work, not the paper's. This sample has some 26,000 clones in its table, and roughly 3.5% of those were observed once. The ten top clones hold under 4% of the sample.

This clone was recorded many times. Its antigen remains unidentified. Qualities for individual bases were not recorded, and no much larger clone is one base off. The cysteine opens and the phenylalanine closes a CDR3 of 17 amino acids. The retained sequence is limited to the CDR3, 51 bases, with the frame set at the first base. Sequences DFQATT (CDR1) and SNEGSKA (CDR2) are obtained from the germline V gene (reference sequence). The junction carries 18 bases between V and J, which are trimmed by 1 base and 3 bases respectively. This TCR derives from a male donor with papillary thyroid cancer or a benign thyroid nodule (not recorded which). Some clones in this sample may be carry-over from other donors' samples. The rearrangement joined TRBV20-1 to TRBJ2-2, and perhaps TRBD2 as D gene, on 6 matching bases. The source material was blood. CDR3 protein: CSARGSGGSGHTGELFF. The nucleotide sequence is TGCAGTGCTAGAGGGTCTGGGGGGAGTGGTCACACCGGGGAGCTGTTTTTT.